This passage covers 21 T cell receptor beta chains from one sample sequenced in a study of shared clonotypes between healthy human individuals (dated by TCRdb to 2020 to 2021). Library construction relied on the immunoSEQ multiplex PCR assay. The table was pulled from immuneACCESS by TCRdb, which kept in-frame rearrangements only. Such tables lose some clones; where checked, under half of the loss comes from unresolved V genes, and the rest has no known cause. This sample holds about 92,000 clones; approximately 63% were observed only once. 50% of the sample goes to the ten largest clones. Sequenced input: memory CD8+ T cells sorted from blood. Sample cell subset or site, as interpreted from the label and publication: CD45RO+ cells pooled with CCR7-negative TemRA cells. These receptors all stem from a man under 40 in good health.

This clone was recorded at least ten times. The chain carries TRBV28 and TRBJ1-2; no definite D call. The CDR3 has 11 residues. In germline, CDR1 is MDHEN, CDR2 SYDVKM. CDR3 nucleotides: TGTGTAGTGGCCAGAAACTATGGCTACACCTTC. As protein: CVVARNYGYTF.

This clone was seen repeatedly, ten times or more. This chain uses TRBV2 with TRBJ2-7; D is uncertain. The CDR3 length is 13 residues. The germline V gene encodes CDR1 SNHLY and CDR2 FYNNEI. The V gene lost 2 bases and the J gene lost 6 bases, with 11 bases spanning the gap. The CDR3 DNA reads TGTGCCAGCAGTGAATCGAATTACGGCGAGCAGTACTTC. Its translation: CASSESNYGEQYF.

This clone has more than one count but fewer than ten. V and J are TRBV6-1 and TRBJ2-7; 10 bases map to TRBD1. V dropped 5 bases and J dropped 1; count of bases not matched to a gene: 5. The CDR3 loop spans 15 amino acids. Germline V gene lookup returns CDR1 MNHNS and CDR2 SASEGT. CDR3 amino acids: CASSPWGQGSYEQYF. CDR3 DNA sequence: TGTGCCAGCAGTCCATGGGGACAGGGGTCCTACGAGCAGTACTTC.

There are a few counts of this clone. The chain combines TRBV19 with TRBJ2-7; D possibly corresponds to TRBD1 (5 bases). This CDR3 contains 12 residues. Per germline, CDR1 LNHDA and CDR2 SQIVND (reference sequence). V was pared by 4 bases and J by 6 bases, with 10 bases between. The CDR3 reads CASSTPRGEQYF. DNA of the CDR3: TGTGCCAGTAGTACCCCAAGGGGCGAGCAGTACTTC.

Concerning this clone: The junction shows a germline mismatch at one end, possibly a read error. The chain couples TRBV20-1 to TRBJ2-1; the D is unclear. Germline assignment: CDR1 DFQATT and CDR2 SNEGSKA (reference sequence). This CDR3 is built from 10 residues. The CDR3 coding sequence is TGCATTGCTTTCAAGGATGAGCAGTTCTTC. Translating it yields CIAFKDEQFF.

This clone was seen only a few times. The chain couples TRBV10-3 to TRBJ2-7, with TRBD1 matching 8 bases. Losses at the gene ends were 2 bases for V and 5 bases for J; bases not matched to a gene: 5. The CDR3 totals 14 residues. Per germline, CDR1 ENHRY and CDR2 SYGVKD. CDR3: CAISEIDRGDEQYF. In DNA form, the CDR3 reads TGTGCCATCAGTGAGATCGACAGGGGAGACGAGCAGTACTTC.

The rearrangement links TRBV29-1 to TRBJ2-2, with TRBD1 matching 9 bases. The J segment lost 5 bases and the V segment lost 7 bases, leaving 11 bases of the junction unmatched. This CDR3 comprises 15 residues. Germline V gives CDR1 SQVTM, CDR2 ANQGSEA. The DNA of the CDR3 is TGCAGCGCCACAACACAGGGGGCGAGTACCGGGGAGCTGTTTTTT. It codes for CSATTQGASTGELFF.

This chain joins TRBV25-1 and TRBJ1-3, with D tentatively TRBD1 (6 bases). The CDR3 is 14 residues long. The germline CDR1 and CDR2 sequences are MGHDK and SYGVNS. V was trimmed by 3 bases and J by 8 bases, leaving 14 bases between them. CDR3: CASSETRGNYTIYF. CDR3 nucleotide sequence: TGTGCCAGCAGTGAGACCAGGGGTAATTACACCATATATTTT. The variable domain in full, completed from reference TRBV25-1 and TRBJ1-3, reads EADIYQTPRYLVIGTGKKITLECSQTMGHDKMYWYQQDPGMELHLIHYSYGVNSTEKGDLSSESTVSRIRTEHFPLTLESARPSHTSQYLCASSETRGNYTIYFGEGSWLTVV.

This chain joins TRBV11-2 and TRBJ2-7, with D perhaps matching TRBD2 (6 bases). CDR1 is SGHAT and CDR2 is FQNNGV in the germline V gene. Trimming removed 7 bases from V and 6 bases from J, with 19 bases in between. The CDR3 spans 14 residues. CDR3 loop: CASTPSVMGGEQYF. DNA of the CDR3: TGTGCCAGCACCCCCTCGGTGATGGGAGGCGAGCAGTACTTC.

V and J are TRBV9 and TRBJ2-7, with no clear D. Germline V gene sequence: CDR1 SGDLS, CDR2 YYNGEE. This CDR3 is built from 11 residues. V lost 4 bases to trimming and J lost 6 bases, with 8 bases between them. The DNA for the CDR3 is TGTGCCAGCAGCACTACGGGCGAGCAGTACTTC. This encodes CASSTTGEQYF.

V is TRBV25-1 and J is TRBJ2-1; TRBD1 is a possible D gene (5 bases). This CDR3 is 17 amino acids long. CDR1 and CDR2 from the germline V gene are MGHDK and SYGVNS. The V and J ends lost 2 bases and 0 bases respectively, with 14 bases between them. The CDR3 here is CASSEGWGPSSYNEQFF. The CDR3 DNA reads as TGTGCCAGCAGTGAAGGGTGGGGCCCTAGCTCCTACAATGAGCAGTTCTTC.

The rearrangement uses TRBV30 and TRBJ1-1; tentative D call: TRBD1 (5 bases). The CDR3 contains 14 residues. Trimming pared 3 bases from V and 4 bases from J, leaving 15 bases between. Germline-derived CDR1 and CDR2 are GTSNPN and SVGIG (reference sequence). CDR3 sequence reads: CAWSSGGEITEAFF. The DNA of the CDR3 is TGTGCCTGGAGCAGCGGGGGTGAGATCACTGAAGCTTTCTTT.

This rearrangement joins TRBV9 to TRBJ1-1; a possible D gene is TRBD1 (5 bases). V was shortened by 1 base and J by 8 bases, with 15 bases between the two germline ends. Germline loops: CDR1 SGDLS, CDR2 YYNGEE. The CDR3 totals 14 residues. CDR3 sequence: CASSVFGGAGEAFF. DNA for the CDR3: TGTGCCAGCAGCGTATTTGGTGGGGCAGGGGAAGCTTTCTTT.

The rearrangement joins TRBV9 to TRBJ2-1, with 7 bases identical to TRBD2. The CDR3 is made up of 16 amino acids. In germline, CDR1 is SGDLS, CDR2 YYNGEE. Unmatched junction bases numbered 5, after V lost 0 bases and J lost 2 bases. CDR3 residues: CASSVGGGRPYNEQFF. The CDR3 region has the DNA TGTGCCAGCAGCGTAGGGGGAGGGAGGCCCTACAATGAGCAGTTCTTC. The full variable domain, with the rest looked up from reference TRBV9 and TRBJ2-1, is DSGVTQTPKHLITATGQRVTLRCSPRSGDLSVYWYQQSLDQGLQFLIQYYNGEERAKGNILERFSAQQFPDLHSELNLSSLELGDSALYFCASSVGGGRPYNEQFFGPGTRLTVL.

This clone was picked up one time. The chain employs TRBV5-1 and TRBJ2-1, with a possible D match to TRBD1 (6 bases). The CDR3 is 12 residues long. CDR1 and CDR2 from the germline V gene are SGHRS and YFSETQ. Trimming took off 5 bases at V and 4 bases at J, with 7 bases between the two ends. The CDR3 here is CASSGQYNEQFF. CDR3 nucleotides: TGCGCCAGCAGTGGACAGTACAATGAGCAGTTCTTC.

This chain connects TRBV7-1 to TRBJ2-7; 12 bases line up with TRBD2. TRBV7-1 is given ORF status, its function remaining uncertain. V lost 5 bases to trimming and J lost 1 base; unmatched junction nucleotides: 6. This CDR3 has 16 amino acids. The CDR3 coding sequence is TGTGCCAGCAGCCTTACGGGACTAGCGGGTTCCTACGAGCAGTACTTC. Protein sequence: CASSLTGLAGSYEQYF.

V usage is TRBV19 and J usage is TRBJ2-2; 7 bases are shared with TRBD1. Germline V CDR1 and CDR2: LNHDA, SQIVND (reference sequence). V was pared by 5 bases and J by 6 bases, with 3 bases of the junction left unmatched. There are 13 residues in the CDR3. Here the CDR3 DNA reads TGTGCCAGTAGTCAAACAGGGGCCGGGGAGCTGTTTTTT. It yields the protein CASSQTGAGELFF.

V and J are TRBV7-9 and TRBJ2-7; D is unclear. CDR1 is SEHNR and CDR2 is FQNEAQ in the germline V gene (reference sequence). There are 15 residues in the CDR3. Trimming removed 5 bases at V and 0 bases at J, with 14 bases between. This CDR3 reads CASSPRGSASYEQYF. The DNA of the CDR3 is TGTGCCAGCAGCCCCCGTGGATCGGCCTCCTACGAGCAGTACTTC.

The chain employs TRBV7-2 and TRBJ2-1; 9 positions match TRBD2. There are 16 residues in the CDR3. The germline CDR1 and CDR2 sequences are SGHTA and FQGNSA. V shed 4 bases and J 5 bases; nucleotides not matched to a gene: 9. CDR3 protein: CASSSLVTSGNNEQFF. For the CDR3, the DNA is TGTGCCAGCAGCTCGTTGGTGACTAGCGGCAACAATGAGCAGTTCTTC.

CDR3 loop: CASSVASGRATDTQYF. The CDR3 bases are TGTGCCAGCAGCGTAGCTAGCGGGAGGGCCACAGATACGCAGTATTTT. The chain carries TRBV9 and TRBJ2-3; 12 bases are shared with TRBD2. The germline V gene has CDR1 SGDLS and CDR2 YYNGEE. V lost 0 bases, J lost 2 bases, and 1 base stayed unmatched. The CDR3 spans 16 residues. Full variable domain (rest looked up from reference TRBV9 and TRBJ2-3): DSGVTQTPKHLITATGQRVTLRCSPRSGDLSVYWYQQSLDQGLQFLIQYYNGEERAKGNILERFSAQQFPDLHSELNLSSLELGDSALYFCASSVASGRATDTQYFGPGTRLTVL.

V is TRBV7-9 and J is TRBJ1-2; TRBD1 matches at 8 bases. The CDR3 length is 13 residues. Germline V gene lookup returns CDR1 SEHNR and CDR2 FQNEAQ (reference sequence). After removal of 3 bases from V and 8 bases from J, the junction contained 5 bases not matched to a gene. CDR3 sequence (DNA): TGTGCCAGCAGCTTCAAGACAGGGGACGGCTACACCTTC. Residues: CASSFKTGDGYTF.